This paragraph covers one T cell receptor beta chain sequence. This CDR3 comprises 13 residues. Germline values: CDR1 SGDLS, CDR2 YYNGEE. Trimming pared 8 bases from V and 2 bases from J, leaving 13 bases between. This sample was taken from a study of cytomegalovirus exposure and HLA in healthy donors. Sequencing was performed with immunoSEQ multiplex PCR; in TCRdb, only in-frame clones are kept and a portion is missing. This table has under 300,000 clones, 70% to 90% appearing once. Sequencing used PBMCs. This sequence originates from a woman aged 18-29 years in good health and CMV-seronegative. The chain recombines TRBV9 with TRBJ1-2; D is unresolved. The CDR3 bases are TGTGCCAGTACAGCCGCCGCCAACTATGGCTACACCTTC. It is translated as CASTAAANYGYTF.